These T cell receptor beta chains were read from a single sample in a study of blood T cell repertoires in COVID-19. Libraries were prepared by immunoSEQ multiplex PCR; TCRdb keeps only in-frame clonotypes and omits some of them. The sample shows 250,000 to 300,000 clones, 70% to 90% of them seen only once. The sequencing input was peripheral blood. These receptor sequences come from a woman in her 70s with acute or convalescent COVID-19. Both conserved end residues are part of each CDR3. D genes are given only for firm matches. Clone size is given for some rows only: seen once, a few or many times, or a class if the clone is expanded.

DNA: TGCAGCGTTGTAAGAGGGACAGCGGGCACTGAAGCTTTCTTT
CDR3: CSVVRGTAGTEAFF
J: TRBJ1-1
V: TRBV29-1
size: few
D: TRBD1

DNA: TGTGCCAGTAGTATACGAGGGGGAGAACGTGGCTACACCTTC
CDR3: CASSIRGGERGYTF
J: TRBJ1-2
V: TRBV19
size: -
D: -

DNA: TGTGCCAGCACCGAGGGACAGTTTTTTTACGAGCAGTACTTC
CDR3: CASTEGQFFYEQYF
J: TRBJ2-7
V: TRBV7-9
size: -
D: TRBD1

DNA: TGCGCCAGCTGGCACAGGTCCATGAACACTGAAGCTTTCTTT
CDR3: CASWHRSMNTEAFF
J: TRBJ1-1
V: TRBV10-1
size: -
D: -

DNA: TGTGCCAGCAGCCAAACGGACAGGGGAAGGAATGGCTACACCTTC
CDR3: CASSQTDRGRNGYTF
J: TRBJ1-2
V: TRBV2
size: -
D: TRBD1

DNA: TGTGCCGGCAAGCGGGGGACCACAGATACGCAGTATTTT
CDR3: CAGKRGTTDTQYF
J: TRBJ2-3
V: TRBV6-5
size: -
D: TRBD2

DNA: TGCGCCAGCAGCTTGAGGGGTAGAGGCGAGCAGTACTTC
CDR3: CASSLRGRGEQYF
J: TRBJ2-7
V: TRBV5-1
size: -
D: -

DNA: TGTGCCAGCAGGCCCAGGACAGCCAACACTGAAGCTTTCTTT
CDR3: CASRPRTANTEAFF
J: TRBJ1-1
V: TRBV2
size: -
D: -

DNA: TGTGCCAGCAGTGGGGGCCCAGGGGGCATCTATGGCTACACCTTC
CDR3: CASSGGPGGIYGYTF
J: TRBJ1-2
V: TRBV2
size: -
D: TRBD1

DNA: TGCGCCAGCAGCCAAGAATTCGGGGGGGCCAGCAATGAGCAGTTCTTC
CDR3: CASSQEFGGASNEQFF
J: TRBJ2-1
V: TRBV4-1
size: once
D: TRBD2

DNA: TGTGCCTGGAGTGTAGGGCGGGAGGCTGGCTACACCTTC
CDR3: CAWSVGREAGYTF
J: TRBJ1-2
V: TRBV30
size: once
D: -

DNA: TGTGCCAGCGGACGGGGAGCAAACACCATATATTTT
CDR3: CASGRGANTIYF
J: TRBJ1-3
V: TRBV3-1/TRBV3-2
size: -
D: -

DNA: TGTGCCAGCAGACAGTCAGGGGTCAATGAGCAGTTCTTC
CDR3: CASRQSGVNEQFF
J: TRBJ2-1
V: TRBV2
size: -
D: -

DNA: TGTGCCAGCTGCCCCGGAGGAGGGCGGGACACTGAAGCTTTCTTT
CDR3: CASCPGGGRDTEAFF
J: TRBJ1-1
V: TRBV18
size: -
D: -

DNA: TGTGCTAGCAGCCTCCGGGTAGGGGGCAATGAGCAGTTCTTC
CDR3: CASSLRVGGNEQFF
J: TRBJ2-1
V: TRBV7-7
size: -
D: -

DNA: TGTGCCAGTAGTCCTCACCCCGCCGGGTATAGCAATCAGCCCCAGCATTTT
CDR3: CASSPHPAGYSNQPQHF
J: TRBJ1-5
V: TRBV19
size: -
D: -

DNA: TGCGCCAGCAGGGCGGACAGTACTAATGAAAAACTGTTTTTT
CDR3: CASRADSTNEKLFF
J: TRBJ1-4
V: TRBV5-1
size: -
D: -

DNA: TGTGCCAGCAGGTCGGACAGTCGAAGGACTGAAGCTTTCTTT
CDR3: CASRSDSRRTEAFF
J: TRBJ1-1
V: TRBV6-4
size: -
D: -

DNA: TGTGCCGGAACTGGACAGAAGGAAGCTTTCTTT
CDR3: CAGTGQKEAFF
J: TRBJ1-1
V: TRBV30
size: -
D: -

DNA: TGTGCCAGCTCGCGGACAAGAGCAGATAATGAAAAACTGTTTTTT
CDR3: CASSRTRADNEKLFF
J: TRBJ1-4
V: TRBV18
size: -
D: -

DNA: TGTGCCAGCAGTGACCCAGGGGAGAACACTGAAGCTTTCTTT
CDR3: CASSDPGENTEAFF
J: TRBJ1-1
V: TRBV6-1
size: -
D: -

DNA: TGTGCCATCAGTGAGTCACGGGGGACGGCTTTCTTT
CDR3: CAISESRGTAFF
J: TRBJ1-1
V: TRBV10-3
size: -
D: -

DNA: TGTGCCAGCAGCTCGGGGACAGGGGGGCATGAGCAGTTCTTC
CDR3: CASSSGTGGHEQFF
J: TRBJ2-1
V: TRBV5-4
size: -
D: TRBD1

DNA: TGTGCCAGCAGCTTAGGACAGGCGAACCACGAGCAGTACTTC
CDR3: CASSLGQANHEQYF
J: TRBJ2-7
V: TRBV7-9
size: -
D: -

DNA: TGCGCCAGCAGCCAAGGGGTGCTAGCGGGGGGCAGCTCCTACAATGAGCAGTTCTTC
CDR3: CASSQGVLAGGSSYNEQFF
J: TRBJ2-1
V: TRBV4-1
size: -
D: TRBD2

DNA: TGTGCCAGCAGCCCGGGAAGGGGGAGCTCCTATAATTCACCCCTCCACTTT
CDR3: CASSPGRGSSYNSPLHF
J: TRBJ1-6
V: TRBV7-2
size: -
D: -

DNA: TGTGCCAGCAGGGCCCTCCTCCCGGGAGAGCAGTACTTC
CDR3: CASRALLPGEQYF
J: TRBJ2-7
V: TRBV2
size: few
D: -

DNA: TGTGCCAGCTCAGTGTCCCAGAACACTGAAGCTTTCTTT
CDR3: CASSVSQNTEAFF
J: TRBJ1-1
V: TRBV18
size: -
D: -

DNA: TGTGCCAGCAGCGTGACTAGCGGGGACACCGGGGAGCTGTTTTTT
CDR3: CASSVTSGDTGELFF
J: TRBJ2-2
V: TRBV5-4
size: -
D: TRBD2

DNA: TGTGCCAGCAGCTTGGAGCGGGCGAGGGTGGATGGCTACACCTTC
CDR3: CASSLERARVDGYTF
J: TRBJ1-2
V: TRBV5-6
size: -
D: -

DNA: TGTGCCAGCAGCCCAACTAGCGGACCCTACAATGAGCAGTTCTTC
CDR3: CASSPTSGPYNEQFF
J: TRBJ2-1
V: TRBV3-1/TRBV3-2
size: -
D: TRBD2

DNA: TGTGCCAGCAGCCAAGGCGGGGCGAACACCGGGGAGCTGTTTTTT
CDR3: CASSQGGANTGELFF
J: TRBJ2-2
V: TRBV4-2
size: -
D: -

DNA: TGCAGTGCTAGTCCTTTTCTAGCGGGGGGGGATACGCAGTATTTT
CDR3: CSASPFLAGGDTQYF
J: TRBJ2-3
V: TRBV20-1
size: -
D: TRBD2

DNA: TGTGCCATCAGTGTAGCGGCCCTCACAGATACGCAGTATTTT
CDR3: CAISVAALTDTQYF
J: TRBJ2-3
V: TRBV10-3
size: -
D: -

DNA: TGTGCCAGCAGCTCTGGACAGGGAAGAGAAGAGACCCAGTACTTC
CDR3: CASSSGQGREETQYF
J: TRBJ2-5
V: TRBV11-2
size: -
D: TRBD1

DNA: TGTGCCAGCAGCCCCGGGACAGGCAGTGGCTACACCTTC
CDR3: CASSPGTGSGYTF
J: TRBJ1-2
V: TRBV27
size: -
D: TRBD1

DNA: TGCGCCAGCAGGTATATTGGGACACTAGACCGCACAGATACGCAGTATTTT
CDR3: CASRYIGTLDRTDTQYF
J: TRBJ2-3
V: TRBV10-2
size: -
D: -

DNA: TGCAGCGTTAACAGGGCTGTGGGGCCAGATACGCAGTATTTT
CDR3: CSVNRAVGPDTQYF
J: TRBJ2-3
V: TRBV29-1
size: -
D: -

DNA: TGTGCCAGCAGTGAATCAGTACAGGTGGGGGGCTACACCTTC
CDR3: CASSESVQVGGYTF
J: TRBJ1-2
V: TRBV25-1
size: -
D: -

DNA: TGTGCCAGCTCACCGAACAGAGATCAGCCCCAGCATTTT
CDR3: CASSPNRDQPQHF
J: TRBJ1-5
V: TRBV18
size: -
D: -

DNA: TGTGCCAGCAGGGCCGAGCAGGGGAGCTACGAGCAGTACTTC
CDR3: CASRAEQGSYEQYF
J: TRBJ2-7
V: TRBV6-5
size: -
D: -

DNA: TGCGCCAGCAGCACCCTACCCTCTACAGTGAACACTGAAGCTTTCTTT
CDR3: CASSTLPSTVNTEAFF
J: TRBJ1-1
V: TRBV5-1
size: -
D: -

DNA: TGTGCCAGCAGTGAAAGGAACCGGGGAGGCTACACCTTC
CDR3: CASSERNRGGYTF
J: TRBJ1-2
V: TRBV6-1
size: few
D: -

DNA: TGTGCCAGCAGCTTACGGCGGGGGGAGACCGGGGAGCTGTTTTTT
CDR3: CASSLRRGETGELFF
J: TRBJ2-2
V: TRBV7-7
size: -
D: TRBD2

DNA: TGTGCCAGCTTCCGCGGAATGAACACTGAAGCTTTCTTT
CDR3: CASFRGMNTEAFF
J: TRBJ1-1
V: TRBV19
size: -
D: -

DNA: TGTGCCAGCAGCTTCGGGGGGGATCAGCCCCAGCATTTT
CDR3: CASSFGGDQPQHF
J: TRBJ1-5
V: TRBV3-1/TRBV3-2
size: once
D: -

DNA: TGTGCCTGCACGAGGGGTCAGGGAGGTGTTACCACTGAAGCTTTCTTT
CDR3: CACTRGQGGVTTEAFF
J: TRBJ1-1
V: TRBV30
size: once
D: -

DNA: TGTGCCAGCAGTGAAACAGGGCCCCATCAGCCCCAGCATTTT
CDR3: CASSETGPHQPQHF
J: TRBJ1-5
V: TRBV2
size: -
D: -

DNA: TGTGCCAGCTCACCAACACAGACCAATGAAAAACTGTTTTTT
CDR3: CASSPTQTNEKLFF
J: TRBJ1-4
V: TRBV18
size: -
D: -

DNA: TGTGCCATCAGTGATACCGGGACTAGCCGCGCTGAGGAGGACTTC
CDR3: CAISDTGTSRAEEDF
J: TRBJ2-7
V: TRBV10-3
size: once
D: TRBD2

DNA: TGTGCCAGCAGCCCCGGGGGGAGTTTAACAGATACGCAGTATTTT
CDR3: CASSPGGSLTDTQYF
J: TRBJ2-3
V: TRBV4-2
size: -
D: TRBD2

DNA: TGTGCCAAAGGGGGGGTCCGTACTAATGAAAAACTGTTTTTT
CDR3: CAKGGVRTNEKLFF
J: TRBJ1-4
V: TRBV2
size: -
D: -

DNA: TGTGCCAGCAGGGGAGAAAGCTCCTATAATTCACCCCTCCACTTT
CDR3: CASRGESSYNSPLHF
J: TRBJ1-6
V: TRBV2
size: once
D: -

DNA: TGTGCCAGCTCACCCGGACAGGGAAGCTCTGGAAACACCATATATTTT
CDR3: CASSPGQGSSGNTIYF
J: TRBJ1-3
V: TRBV18
size: once
D: TRBD1

DNA: TGCGCCAGCAACAGTGGGGGAGGCTCCTACAATGAGCAGTTCTTC
CDR3: CASNSGGGSYNEQFF
J: TRBJ2-1
V: TRBV5-1
size: -
D: -

DNA: TGTGCCAGCAGCTTATTCAGCAGGCTAAACACTGAAGCTTTCTTT
CDR3: CASSLFSRLNTEAFF
J: TRBJ1-1
V: TRBV7-2
size: once
D: -

DNA: TGTGCCAGCAGTTTTAGGGATCGGGGAAACATTCAGTACTTC
CDR3: CASSFRDRGNIQYF
J: TRBJ2-4
V: TRBV28
size: -
D: -

DNA: TGTGCCAGCAGTGAATTGGGGGGCTACGAGCAGTACTTC
CDR3: CASSELGGYEQYF
J: TRBJ2-7
V: TRBV2
size: -
D: -

DNA: TGTGCCTGGAGTTCTACAGGGTGGAATTCACCCCTCCACTTT
CDR3: CAWSSTGWNSPLHF
J: TRBJ1-6
V: TRBV30
size: few
D: -